This TCR beta chain was recovered during a study of blood T cell repertoires in COVID-19 (dated by TCRdb to 2020 to 2021). Notes on the research overall: Samples from collaborators originated in the United States, Italy and Spain and spanned both the acute and convalescent phases of COVID-19. The prospective study material was composed of cDNA or gDNA derived from T cells, B-cell-depleted T cells, or PBMCs. Subjects who had been exposed to COVID-19, were actively infected with it, or had recovered from it provided the deeply sampled blood TCRbeta repertoires that made up the dataset. The repertoires were released in a freely available public database intended as a resource for research on the immune response to SARS-CoV-2. The samples were drawn from two sources: the first 160 participants of the ongoing ImmuneRACE study, and 1,000 to 1,500 subjects contributed by 6 global collaborators. Sample metadata almost always included a de-identified subject ID, COVID-19 status, age in years and sex. Where available, HLA class I and class II types were obtained from metadata supplied by the sample provider rather than from assay-based typing.

Each collaborating institution followed its own protocols to collect whole blood in K2EDTA tubes. For TCRbeta analysis, collaborator samples were shipped as frozen whole blood, as isolated PBMCs, or as DNA extracted from either sample type. The paper as a whole reports these results and caveats: How much clinical and demographic metadata was included differed by source and by participant, and the metadata was provided uncurated.

TCRbeta CDR3 regions were amplified from genomic DNA by means of the immunoSEQ Assay, a bias-controlled multiplex PCR. Per the original workflow: The number of nucleated cells in each sample was estimated by amplification of reference gene primers within the assay. To quantify the absolute abundance of each unique TCRbeta CDR3 rearrangement, sequence reads were collapsed and filtered. For each sample, productive Simpson clonality was calculated by taking the square root of Simpson's diversity index across productive rearrangements. Drawn from immuneACCESS, this table holds only the in-frame rearrangements with V and J called that TCRdb kept. Clones are partly lost; checked studies trace under half to an unresolved V gene and leave the rest unexplained. V and J calls and clone size are those listed in that table; D and trimming were worked out from the DNA. This sample gives about 140,000 clones in total; more than 80% of them show up just once. The ten largest clones take up approximately 10% of the sample.

As concerns this clone: The antigen it binds to is not known. No much larger clone is present one base from it, and per-base qualities are unavailable.

There are 14 amino acids in the CDR3, from cysteine to phenylalanine inclusive. The retained sequence is limited to the CDR3, 42 bases, with the frame set at the first base. V and J are truncated by 0 bases and 9 bases respectively, leaving an intervening sequence of 13 bases. From a lookup of the germline V gene, CDR1 and CDR2 are SGHRS and YFSETQ. The TCR was taken from a woman of 80 years or more with acute or convalescent COVID-19. The receptor chain draws on TRBV5-1 and TRBJ1-3; TRBD1 is a possible D gene, resting on 5 matching bases. Sequencing used peripheral blood. The sequence in DNA is TGCGCCAGCAGCTTGGAATATCAGGGAGGCACCATATATTTT. Translated, it gives CASSLEYQGGTIYF.